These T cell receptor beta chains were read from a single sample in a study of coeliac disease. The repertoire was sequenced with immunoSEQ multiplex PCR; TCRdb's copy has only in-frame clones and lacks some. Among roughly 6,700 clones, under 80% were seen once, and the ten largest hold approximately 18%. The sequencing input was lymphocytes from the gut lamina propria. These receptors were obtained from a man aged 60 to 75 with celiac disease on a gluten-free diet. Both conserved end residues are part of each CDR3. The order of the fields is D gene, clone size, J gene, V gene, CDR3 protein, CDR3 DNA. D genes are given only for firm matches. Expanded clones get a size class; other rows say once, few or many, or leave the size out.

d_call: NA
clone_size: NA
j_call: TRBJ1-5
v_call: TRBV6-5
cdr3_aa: CATPPRTRNQPQHF
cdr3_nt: TGTGCCACCCCGCCCCGGACTCGCAATCAGCCCCAGCATTTT

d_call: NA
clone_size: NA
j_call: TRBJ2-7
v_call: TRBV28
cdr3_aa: CASSTPLKAGSPPYEQYF
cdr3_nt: TGTGCCAGCAGTACCCCTTTGAAGGCAGGGTCACCTCCCTACGAGCAGTACTTC

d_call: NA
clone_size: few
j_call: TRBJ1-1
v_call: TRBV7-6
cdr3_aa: CASSLGHMNTEAFF
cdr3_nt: TGTGCCAGCAGCTTAGGGCACATGAACACTGAAGCTTTCTTT

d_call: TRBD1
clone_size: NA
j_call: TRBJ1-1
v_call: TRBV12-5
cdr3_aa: CASGLQGVTEAFF
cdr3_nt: TGTGCTAGTGGTTTACAGGGGGTAACTGAAGCTTTCTTT

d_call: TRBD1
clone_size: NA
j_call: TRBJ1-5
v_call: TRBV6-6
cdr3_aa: CASRQDRRVFQPQHF
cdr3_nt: TGTGCCAGCAGGCAGGACAGGAGGGTTTTTCAGCCCCAGCATTTT

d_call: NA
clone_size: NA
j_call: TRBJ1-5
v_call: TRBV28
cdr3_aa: CASWGGARGQPQHF
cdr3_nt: TGTGCCAGCTGGGGGGGGGCGCGGGGTCAGCCCCAGCATTTT

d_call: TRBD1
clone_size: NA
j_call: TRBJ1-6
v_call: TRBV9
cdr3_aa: CASSPRRDSNSPLHF
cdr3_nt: TGTGCCAGCAGCCCCCGCCGGGACAGTAATTCACCCCTCCACTTT

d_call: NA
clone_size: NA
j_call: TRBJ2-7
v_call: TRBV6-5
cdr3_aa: CASSYDRNYEQYF
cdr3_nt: TGTGCCAGCAGTTACGACAGAAACTACGAGCAGTACTTC

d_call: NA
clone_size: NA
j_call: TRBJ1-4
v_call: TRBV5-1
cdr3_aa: CASSLGGAGEKLFF
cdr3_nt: TGCGCCAGCAGCTTAGGAGGGGCAGGTGAAAAACTGTTTTTT

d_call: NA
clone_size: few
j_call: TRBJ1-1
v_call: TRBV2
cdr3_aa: CASDSGWEAFF
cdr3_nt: TGTGCCAGCGACTCGGGTTGGGAAGCTTTCTTT

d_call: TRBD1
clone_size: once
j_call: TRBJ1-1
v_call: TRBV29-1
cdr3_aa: CSVNRGEGTEAFF
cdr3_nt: TGCAGCGTTAACAGGGGGGAGGGCACTGAAGCTTTCTTT